This T cell receptor (beta chain) appears in the sequencing data of a study of shared clonotypes between healthy human individuals. Method: immunoSEQ multiplex PCR; TCRdb's copy keeps in-frame clones and lacks some. The sample includes around 700,000 clones, around four fifths seen only once; the top ten take around 1.8%. The study drew its donors from healthy HIV-negative adults without recent acute infections or vaccinations. Regarding the study as a whole: Lower generation probabilities were found for non-shared clonotypes than for those shared by all four donors.

Points on this clone: The antigen is undetermined.

The V end lost 7 bases, the J end lost 0 bases, and 16 bases lay between the germline ends. The length of the CDR3 is 15 residues. Germline CDR1 is SGHNT and CDR2 is YYREEE (reference sequence). The clonotype was recovered from a woman in her 30s in good health. The sequenced sample consisted of memory CD4+ T cells sorted from blood. Subset of the sample: CD45RA-negative fraction. This rearrangement joins TRBV5-4 to TRBJ1-1; D gene uncertain. In DNA, the CDR3 is TGTGCCAGCGGGGTGACGGCAGTCATGAACACTGAAGCTTTCTTT. The encoded protein is CASGVTAVMNTEAFF.